This TCR beta chain comes out of a study of T cell repertoires in cytomegalovirus infection. Study-level background: Signatures in public TCR beta sequences pointed to both CMV infection and matching HLA type. Broader study findings: Public TCR beta family frequency separated CMV-and-HLA carriers, including in an independent cohort. CMV-specific TCR beta clonotypes restricted by HLA-C dominated the ex vivo response.

The ends were cut back, 0 bases at V and 1 base at J, with 6 bases in the middle. Germline loops: CDR1 LGHNA, CDR2 YSLEER. There are 14 residues in the CDR3. TCRdb itself ran the reads through MiXCR, one entry per CDR3 protein. The data contain about 480,000 distinct CDR3 sequences, roughly a third of them singletons. Details on this clonotype: The antigen is undetermined.

This receptor was taken from a human donor in good health (CMV status not recorded). Some clones in this sample may be carry-over from other donors' samples. The rearrangement joins TRBV4-3 to TRBJ1-1, with D hard to call. The sequencing used cultured PBMCs, collected from culture after CMV antigen stimulation. CDR3 amino acids: CASSQEQWNTEAFF. The CDR3 coding sequence is TGCGCCAGCAGCCAAGAGCAATGGAACACTGAAGCTTTCTTT.